These 10 T cell receptor beta chains were sequenced from one sample in a study of T cell responses to AZD1222 COVID-19 vaccine. Repertoires were generated with immunoSEQ multiplex PCR, while TCRdb's copy carries only in-frame clones and drops some. The table shows under 200,000 clones, with about 91% occurring only once. The sequencing here drew on peripheral blood, taken on day 0 of AZD1222 vaccination. All receptors derive from an adult in good health.

V usage is TRBV21-1 and J usage is TRBJ1-5; the D call TRBD1 from the table was never checked on the DNA. TRBV21-1 counts as a pseudogene. The CDR3 is 14 amino acids. The CDR3 here is CASSTGQGRQPQHF. The CDR3 DNA reads as TGTGCCAGCAGCACAGGACAGGGGCGACAGCCCCAGCATTTT.

The chain combines TRBV6-9 with TRBJ1-5, with D uncertain. The length of the CDR3 is 14 residues. Between the trimmed V and J ends, which lost 3 bases and 4 bases, there was a span of 10 bases. Germline assignment: CDR1 MNHGY and CDR2 SVAAGI. The CDR3 DNA is TGTGCCAGCAGTTACAGCCCGGTGAATCAGCCCCAGCATTTT. It codes for CASSYSPVNQPQHF.

V gene TRBV18 combines with J gene TRBJ1-1, with TRBD1 matching 10 bases. The germline CDR1 and CDR2 sequences are KGHSH and LQKENI. V lost 0 bases, J lost 4 bases, and 2 bases stayed unmatched. This CDR3 has 15 amino acids. The CDR3 sequence: CASSPPRTGGTEAFF. Here the CDR3 DNA reads TGTGCCAGCTCACCACCGAGGACAGGGGGCACTGAAGCTTTCTTT.

The rearrangement links TRBV5-6 to TRBJ1-5; D is undetermined. Germline V gene data show CDR1 as SGHDT and CDR2 as YYEEEE. The CDR3 has 12 amino acids. V gave up 2 bases and J gave up 6 bases, with 6 bases separating them. DNA for the CDR3: TGTGCCAGCAGCTTCGGTGGTCAGCCCCAGCATTTT. Amino acid sequence: CASSFGGQPQHF. Complete variable domain (other parts from reference TRBV5-6 and TRBJ1-5): DAGVTQSPTHLIKTRGQQVTLRCSPKSGHDTVSWYQQALGQGPQFIFQYYEEEERQRGNFPDRFSGHQFPNYSSELNVNALLLGDSALYLCASSFGGQPQHFGDGTRLSIL.

The chain combines TRBV6-5 with TRBJ2-5, with 9 bases fitting TRBD1. CDR1 MNHEY and CDR2 SVGAGI come from the germline V gene. This CDR3 is 12 amino acids long. Trimming removed 7 bases from V and 5 bases from J; junction bases left unmatched: 2. CDR3 region: CASTGTGETQYF. DNA of the CDR3: TGTGCCAGCACCGGGACAGGGGAGACCCAGTACTTC.

This chain uses TRBV5-6 with TRBJ2-7, with D hard to call. Germline-derived CDR1 and CDR2 are SGHDT and YYEEEE. V gave up 5 bases and J gave up 4 bases, with 13 bases separating them. This CDR3 region has 13 residues. In DNA, the CDR3 is TGTGCCAGCAGTCAAGGGTTAAGGTACGAGCAGTACTTC. This encodes CASSQGLRYEQYF.

The chain joins TRBV25-1 to TRBJ1-1; 9 bases match TRBD1. Germline V gives CDR1 MGHDK, CDR2 SYGVNS. The length of the CDR3 is 16 residues. V lost 6 bases, J lost 0 bases, and 8 bases stayed unmatched. The DNA of the CDR3 is TGTGCCAGCAGGGATCAACAGGGGGCGGTGAACACTGAAGCTTTCTTT. This translates into CASRDQQGAVNTEAFF.

V gene TRBV27 combines with J gene TRBJ1-5; TRBD1 might be the D (6 bases). This CDR3 spans 15 amino acids. Germline V gene lookup returns CDR1 MNHEY and CDR2 SMNVEV (reference sequence). The V end was cut by 3 bases, the J end by 2 bases, with 11 bases between. CDR3 in DNA: TGTGCCAGCAGTTTCGGAGGGGGAGGCAATCAGCCCCAGCATTTT. This sequence encodes CASSFGGGGNQPQHF.

This chain links TRBV18 with TRBJ1-5; 8 bases fit TRBD1. J gave up 6 bases and V 2 bases, and 9 bases lay outside the gene matches. CDR3 length equals 16 residues. Germline values: CDR1 KGHSH, CDR2 LQKENI. This CDR3 is CASSPSDQGAGQPQHF. The CDR3 DNA sequence: TGTGCCAGCTCACCATCAGATCAGGGGGCGGGTCAGCCCCAGCATTTT.

V is TRBV2 and J is TRBJ1-5; D is undetermined. Looked up from germline, CDR1 is SNHLY and CDR2 is FYNNEI. The CDR3 covers 14 residues. The V and J ends lost 5 bases and 3 bases respectively, with 11 bases between them. CDR3 loop: CASSTGYDNQPQHF. The CDR3, as DNA: TGTGCCAGCAGTACGGGGTACGACAATCAGCCCCAGCATTTT.